The 18 T cell receptor beta chains below come from one sample, sequenced in a study of blood T cell repertoires in COVID-19. Using immunoSEQ multiplex PCR, the repertoire was profiled, and TCRdb retains in-frame clones only, with some absent. Of 150,000 to 200,000 clones listed, roughly 90% are singletons. Specimen: peripheral blood. The receptors here all came from a man in his 70s with active or convalescent COVID-19.

This chain connects TRBV20-1 to TRBJ1-1; no definite D call. Germline CDR1 DFQATT, CDR2 SNEGSKA (reference sequence). The V and J ends lost 6 bases and 13 bases respectively, with 15 bases between them. The CDR3 consists of 10 residues. The CDR3 sequence: CSASHERVFF. In DNA form, the CDR3 reads TGCAGTGCCTCACACGAGAGGGTTTTCTTT.

The CDR3 reads CASSLLGGVGEAFF. The CDR3 bases are TGTGCCAGCAGTTTATTGGGGGGGGTGGGTGAAGCTTTCTTT. J is TRBJ1-1 and V is TRBV27; tentatively, D is TRBD1 (5 bases). The V end lost 1 base, the J end lost 7 bases, and 13 bases lay between the germline ends. This CDR3 has 14 residues. CDR1 is MNHEY and CDR2 is SMNVEV in the germline V gene (reference sequence).

The chain uses TRBV7-2 and TRBJ2-3; tentative D call: TRBD2 (6 bases). The CDR3 consists of 14 residues. V gave up 4 bases and J gave up 4 bases, with 12 bases separating them. Germline CDR1 is SGHTA and CDR2 is FQGNSA. CDR3: CASSSKREADTQYF. The CDR3 region has the DNA TGTGCCAGCAGCTCCAAAAGGGAGGCAGATACGCAGTATTTT.

The chain couples TRBV7-3 to TRBJ2-5, with 7 bases matching TRBD1. Looked up from germline, CDR1 is SGHTA and CDR2 is FQGTGA. V shed 5 bases, J shed 4 bases, and the junction held 7 bases outside the gene matches. CDR3 length: 14 amino acids. The DNA of the CDR3 is TGTGCCAGCAGCCCCACGGCAGGGGGAGAGACCCAGTACTTC. It encodes CASSPTAGGETQYF.

Regarding this clone: Other DNA sequences in this specimen translate into the identical CDR3. The DNA for the CDR3 is TGTGCCAGCAGTTTTAGAGGCAATCAGCCCCAGCATTTT. Amino acid sequence: CASSFRGNQPQHF. The V call is TRBV27, the J call TRBJ1-5; D remains unclear. Germline-derived CDR1 and CDR2 are MNHEY and SMNVEV (reference sequence). V lost 3 bases and J 2 bases, leaving 5 bases between the germline ends. There are 13 residues in the CDR3.

This chain connects TRBV18 to TRBJ1-1; unclear D gene. CDR1 KGHSH and CDR2 LQKENI come from the germline V gene. V lost 5 bases and J 0 bases, leaving 7 bases between the germline ends. The CDR3 covers 13 residues. CDR3 sequence (DNA): TGTGCCAGCTCATACGGGGTGAACACTGAAGCTTTCTTT. Its protein is CASSYGVNTEAFF.

V and J are TRBV5-6 and TRBJ2-3; maybe TRBD1 (5 bases). Trimming left V 2 bases short and J 1 base short, with 23 bases between. Germline values: CDR1 SGHDT, CDR2 YYEEEE. The CDR3 has 19 residues. DNA of the CDR3: TGTGCCAGCAGCTTTGGGCAGGGTGGTATCTCTTACGGCACAGATACGCAGTATTTT. It translates to CASSFGQGGISYGTDTQYF.

This chain links TRBV4-3 with TRBJ1-4; D is undetermined. The CDR3 covers 13 residues. Per the germline V gene, CDR1 is LGHNA and CDR2 is YSLEER. Deletions cut 4 bases from V and 8 bases from J, with 11 bases between. The CDR3 DNA reads as TGCGCCAGCAGCCCAGGACTTTGGGAAAAACTGTTTTTT. Translating it yields CASSPGLWEKLFF.

The V call is TRBV19, the J call TRBJ2-7; TRBD1 matches at 8 bases. V lost 6 bases and J lost 2; bases outside the gene matches: 15. Germline V CDR1 and CDR2: LNHDA, SQIVND (reference sequence). CDR3 size: 17 residues. CDR3 coding DNA: TGTGCCAGTAGCTCCCGGACAGGGCTACCTTTGGCCTACGAGCAGTACTTC. Protein: CASSSRTGLPLAYEQYF.

Notes on this clone: At the DNA level, this CDR3 is encoded by other sequences in the same sample as well. The chain employs TRBV29-1 and TRBJ1-1; tentatively, D is TRBD1 (5 bases). V was cut by 4 bases and J by 4 bases, with 10 bases left in between. Germline V gene data show CDR1 as SQVTM and CDR2 as ANQGSEA. The CDR3 spans 12 residues. Here the CDR3 DNA reads TGCAGCGTTGTGAGGGGAGGCACTGAAGCTTTCTTT. It yields the protein CSVVRGGTEAFF.

The chain employs TRBV19 and TRBJ1-2; maybe TRBD1 (5 bases). The germline V gene encodes CDR1 LNHDA and CDR2 SQIVND (reference sequence). V was cut by 6 bases and J by 8 bases, with 16 bases left in between. This CDR3 is built from 13 residues. In DNA form, the CDR3 reads TGTGCCAGTAGGCACGGAGGGGCGGAAGGCTACACCTTC. As protein: CASRHGGAEGYTF.

This clone was observed a few times. CDR3 in amino acids: CASSHGLYDGYTF. DNA of the CDR3: TGTGCCAGCAGCCACGGACTGTACGATGGCTACACCTTC. V and J are TRBV5-4 and TRBJ1-2; D not certain. Germline assignment: CDR1 SGHNT and CDR2 YYREEE (reference sequence). The V gene lost 4 bases and the J gene lost 6 bases, with 13 bases spanning the gap. The CDR3 length is 13 residues.

The CDR3 DNA reads as TGCGCCAGCAGCACGACAGGGGTGGCTAATGAAAAACTGTTTTTT. Amino acids: CASSTTGVANEKLFF. This chain uses TRBV5-1 with TRBJ1-4; 8 bases map to TRBD1. This CDR3 comprises 15 residues. After removal of 4 bases from V and 3 bases from J, the junction contained 5 bases not matched to a gene. Germline CDR1 reads SGHRS; CDR2 reads YFSETQ. Drawing the rest from reference TRBV5-1 and TRBJ1-4, the complete variable domain is KAGVTQTPRYLIKTRGQQVTLSCSPISGHRSVSWYQQTPGQGLQFLFEYFSETQRNKGNFPGRFSGRQFSNSRSEMNVSTLELGDSALYLCASSTTGVANEKLFFGSGTQLSVL.

V and J are TRBV6-4 and TRBJ1-1; D perhaps matches TRBD1 (5 bases). The germline gives CDR1 MRHNA, CDR2 SNTAGT. Trimming pared 4 bases from V and 4 bases from J, leaving 10 bases between. This CDR3 spans 13 amino acids. The CDR3 protein is CASSAERGTEAFF. In nucleotides, the CDR3 is TGTGCCAGCAGTGCGGAAAGGGGCACTGAAGCTTTCTTT.

This chain links TRBV14 with TRBJ1-1; a possible D gene is TRBD1 (5 bases). V shed 4 bases and J shed 3 bases, with 12 bases lying between them. The CDR3 consists of 14 residues. Germline lookup yields CDR1 SGHDN and CDR2 FVKESK. CDR3 nucleotides: TGTGCCAGCAGCCCGGGGCGGGGGGACACTGAAGCTTTCTTT. Translating gives CASSPGRGDTEAFF.

The V and J genes are TRBV27 and TRBJ2-1; 12 nucleotides line up with TRBD2. Germline assignment: CDR1 MNHEY and CDR2 SMNVEV (reference sequence). CDR3 length: 16 amino acids. Trimming cost V 3 bases and J 5 bases; bases outside gene matches: 5. CDR3 residues: CASSFLGTSGHNEQFF. CDR3 bases: TGTGCCAGCAGTTTCCTTGGGACTAGCGGGCACAATGAGCAGTTCTTC.

The rearrangement links TRBV30 to TRBJ2-7; 7 bases agree with TRBD1. Trimming cost V 1 base and J 4 bases; bases outside gene matches: 7. The CDR3 sequence is 14 residues long. Germline loops: CDR1 GTSNPN, CDR2 SVGIG (reference sequence). The CDR3 loop reads CAWSAWDSRYEQYF. DNA for the CDR3: TGTGCCTGGAGTGCCTGGGACAGCAGATACGAGCAGTACTTC.

The table lists this clone with a count of one. CDR3 protein: CASSPRQDTYEQYF. The DNA of the CDR3 is TGTGCCAGCAGCCCCCGACAGGATACCTACGAGCAGTACTTC. The V and J genes are TRBV7-2 and TRBJ2-7; a possible D gene is TRBD1 (6 bases). Deletions cut 5 bases from V and 2 bases from J, with 13 bases between. CDR1 is SGHTA and CDR2 is FQGNSA in the germline V gene. The CDR3 is 14 amino acids.